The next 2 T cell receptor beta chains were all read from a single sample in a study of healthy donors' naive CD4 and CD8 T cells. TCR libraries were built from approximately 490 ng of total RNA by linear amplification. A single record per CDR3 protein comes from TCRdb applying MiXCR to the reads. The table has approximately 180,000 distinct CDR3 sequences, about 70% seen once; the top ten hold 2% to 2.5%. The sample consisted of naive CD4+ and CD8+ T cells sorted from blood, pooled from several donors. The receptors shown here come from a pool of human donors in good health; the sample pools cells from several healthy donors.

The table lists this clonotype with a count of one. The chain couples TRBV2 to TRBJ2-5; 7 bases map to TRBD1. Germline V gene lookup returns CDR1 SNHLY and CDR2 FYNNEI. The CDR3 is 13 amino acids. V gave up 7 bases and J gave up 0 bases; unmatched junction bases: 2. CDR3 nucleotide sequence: TGTGCCAGCAAGGGACAGTACCAAGAGACCCAGTACTTC. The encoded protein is CASKGQYQETQYF.

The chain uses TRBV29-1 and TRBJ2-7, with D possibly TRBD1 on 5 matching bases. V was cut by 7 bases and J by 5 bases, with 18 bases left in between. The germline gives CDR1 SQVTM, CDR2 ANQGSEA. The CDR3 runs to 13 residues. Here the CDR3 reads CSAAGSRVHEQYF. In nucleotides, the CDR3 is TGCAGCGCCGCCGGTAGCAGGGTCCACGAGCAGTACTTC.